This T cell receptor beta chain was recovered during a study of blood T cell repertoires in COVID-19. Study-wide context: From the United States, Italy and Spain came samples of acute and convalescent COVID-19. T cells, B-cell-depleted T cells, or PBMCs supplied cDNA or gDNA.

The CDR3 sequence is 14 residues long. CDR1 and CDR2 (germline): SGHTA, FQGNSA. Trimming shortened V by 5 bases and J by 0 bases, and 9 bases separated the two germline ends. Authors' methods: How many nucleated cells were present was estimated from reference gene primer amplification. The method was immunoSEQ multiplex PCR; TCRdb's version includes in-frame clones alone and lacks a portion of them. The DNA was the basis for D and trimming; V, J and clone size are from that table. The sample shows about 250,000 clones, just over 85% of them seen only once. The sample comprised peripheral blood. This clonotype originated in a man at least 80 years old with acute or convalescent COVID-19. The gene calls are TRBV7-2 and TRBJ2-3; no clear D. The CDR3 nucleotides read TGTGCCAGCAGCCCGGGTCTAAGCACAGATACGCAGTATTTT. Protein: CASSPGLSTDTQYF.